This T cell receptor beta chain emerged from a study of cytomegalovirus exposure and HLA in healthy donors. For this clone: Antigen: not known.

In the PCR, 60 Vbeta and 13 Jbeta primers were used. Original analysis: Tens of millions of unique TCR beta chains, some 10 million of them shared, were counted by a later analysis. Profiling relied on immunoSEQ multiplex PCR, and the TCRdb table lists in-frame clones only, not all of them. V, J and clone size reflect that table, while D and trimming were determined from the DNA. The sample yields about 99,000 clones, over 75% seen once. Study-wide findings and caveats: As a later analysis revealed, the rate of TCR association differed by HLA locus, with DRB1 most and HLA-C fewest. With high specificity and sensitivity, the classifier reportedly diagnosed cytomegalovirus status.

The specimen sequenced was PBMCs. The TCR sequence derives from a man in his 60s in good health and CMV-seropositive.

This CDR3 is CASRLPGSSYNEQFF. CDR3 DNA: TGTGCCAGCAGACTACCGGGGAGCTCCTACAATGAGCAGTTCTTC. V and J are TRBV7-2 and TRBJ2-1, with D tentatively TRBD2 (5 bases). CDR3 size: 15 residues. In germline, CDR1 is SGHTA, CDR2 FQGNSA. Trimming took 6 bases from V and 0 from J, leaving 12 bases between them.